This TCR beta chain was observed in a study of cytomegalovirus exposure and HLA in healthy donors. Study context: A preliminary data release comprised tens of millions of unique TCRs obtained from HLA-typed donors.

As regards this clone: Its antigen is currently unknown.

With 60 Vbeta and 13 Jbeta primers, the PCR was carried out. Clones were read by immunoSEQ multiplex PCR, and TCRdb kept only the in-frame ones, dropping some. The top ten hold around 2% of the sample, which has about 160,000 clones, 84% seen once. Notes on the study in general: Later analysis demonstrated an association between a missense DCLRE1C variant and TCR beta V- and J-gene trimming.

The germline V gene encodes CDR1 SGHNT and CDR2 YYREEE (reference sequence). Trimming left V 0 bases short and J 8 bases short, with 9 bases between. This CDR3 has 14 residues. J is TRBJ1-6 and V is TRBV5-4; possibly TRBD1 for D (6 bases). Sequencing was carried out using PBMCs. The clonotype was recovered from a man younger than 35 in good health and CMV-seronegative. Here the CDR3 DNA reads TGTGCCAGCAGCTTGGAAGGGGGGGATTCACCCCTCCACTTT. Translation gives CASSLEGGDSPLHF.